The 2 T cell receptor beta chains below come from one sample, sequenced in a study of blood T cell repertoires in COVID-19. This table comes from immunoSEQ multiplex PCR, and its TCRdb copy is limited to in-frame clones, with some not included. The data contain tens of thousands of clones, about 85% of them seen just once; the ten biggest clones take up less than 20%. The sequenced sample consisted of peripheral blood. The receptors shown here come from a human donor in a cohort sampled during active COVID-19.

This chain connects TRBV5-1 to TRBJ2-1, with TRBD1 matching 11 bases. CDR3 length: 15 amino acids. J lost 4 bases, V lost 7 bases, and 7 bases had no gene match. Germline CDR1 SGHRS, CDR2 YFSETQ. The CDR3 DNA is TGCGCCAGCCAAATAGGGACAGGGGGTTACAATGAGCAGTTCTTC. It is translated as CASQIGTGGYNEQFF.

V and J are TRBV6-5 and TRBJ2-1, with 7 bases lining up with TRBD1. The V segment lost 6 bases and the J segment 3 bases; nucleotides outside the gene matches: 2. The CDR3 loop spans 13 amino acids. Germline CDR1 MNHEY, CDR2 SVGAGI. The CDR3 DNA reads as TGTGCCAGCAGGCGGACAGGCTACAATGAGCAGTTCTTC. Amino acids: CASRRTGYNEQFF.